A single sample is the source of the 26 T cell receptor beta chains below, sequenced in a study of monozygotic twins with inflammatory bowel disease. After re-calling the 5' RACE reads, TCRdb lists one entry per CDR3 protein, DNA absent. The sample data list 200,000 to 250,000 distinct CDR3 sequences. The sequencing input was blood. The origin of the receptors is a human donor with ulcerative colitis or Crohn's disease, or a healthy co-twin of an affected twin (not recorded which).

This sequence joins TRBV9 and TRBJ1-2; the TCRdb D gene call, TRBD1, has no DNA to confirm it. CDR1 and CDR2 (germline): SGDLS, YYNGEE. This CDR3 comprises 14 residues. Here the CDR3 reads CASGRDAGNYGYTF.

The CDR3: CASSTLAGIGFEYNEQFF. The chain uses TRBV19 and TRBJ2-1; TCRdb's D call of TRBD2 is untestable without DNA. Germline V gene data show CDR1 as LNHDA and CDR2 as SQIVND (reference sequence). The length of the CDR3 is 18 residues. Drawing the rest from reference TRBV19 and TRBJ2-1, the complete variable domain is DGGITQSPKYLFRKEGQNVTLSCEQNLNHDAMYWYRQDPGQGLRLIYYSQIVNDFQKGDIAEGYSVSREKKESFPLTVTSAQKNPTAFYLCASSTLAGIGFEYNEQFFGPGTRLTVL.

The rearrangement joins TRBV4-2 to TRBJ2-3; the D gene TCRdb calls, TRBD2, cannot be checked with no DNA. CDR1 LGHNA and CDR2 YNFKEQ come from the germline V gene. The CDR3 extends over 17 amino acids. CDR3 loop: CASSQDNRLAGGPTQYF.

V is TRBV19 and J is TRBJ1-5; TCRdb calls TRBD1, which cannot be checked without DNA. CDR1 and CDR2 from the germline V gene are LNHDA and SQIVND (reference sequence). The CDR3 spans 15 residues. The chain's CDR3 is CASLSRDRSGGPQHF. Together with reference TRBV19 and TRBJ1-5, the CDR3 gives the full variable domain: DGGITQSPKYLFRKEGQNVTLSCEQNLNHDAMYWYRQDPGQGLRLIYYSQIVNDFQKGDIAEGYSVSREKKESFPLTVTSAQKNPTAFYLCASLSRDRSGGPQHFGDGTRLSIL.

This chain joins TRBV5-1 and TRBJ2-1; the TRBD2 assignment by TCRdb is unverifiable without DNA. The length of the CDR3 is 16 residues. Germline V gene lookup returns CDR1 SGHRS and CDR2 YFSETQ. The CDR3 protein is CASSLDTAGGPNEQFF.

The chain recombines TRBV11-2 with TRBJ2-5; TCRdb selects TRBD1, and the lack of DNA leaves this call unchecked. The CDR3 runs 15 residues. Germline V gene data show CDR1 as SGHAT and CDR2 as FQNNGV. CDR3 sequence reads: CASSLRGGTQETQYF.

This chain uses TRBV4-3 with TRBJ2-3. Per germline, CDR1 LGHNA and CDR2 YSLEER. CDR3 size: 16 residues. The CDR3: CASSQGHAISTDTQYF.

The V call is TRBV2, the J call TRBJ2-1. Germline V lookup: CDR1 SNHLY, CDR2 FYNNEI. The CDR3 sequence is 13 residues long. The CDR3 sequence is CASRQDSNNEQFF.

The V and J genes are TRBV25-1 and TRBJ2-7; TCRdb indicates TRBD2, and absent DNA this call remains unverified. The length of the CDR3 is 15 residues. CDR1 MGHDK and CDR2 SYGVNS come from the germline V gene. The CDR3 reads CASSAAGLSSYEQYF.

The chain couples TRBV15 to TRBJ1-5; the TRBD1 assignment by TCRdb is unverifiable without DNA. The CDR3 is 15 residues long. CDR1 LNHNV and CDR2 YYDKDF come from the germline V gene (reference sequence). This CDR3 reads CATSRDSPGGHPQHF.

This chain joins TRBV4-1 and TRBJ2-7; TCRdb returns TRBD1, unconfirmable since there is no DNA. The germline V gene has CDR1 MGHRA and CDR2 YSYEKL. This CDR3 has 16 amino acids. CDR3 loop: CASSQPLDRAVNEQYF.

The rearrangement joins TRBV4-3 to TRBJ2-2; TCRdb selects TRBD1, and the lack of DNA leaves this call unchecked. The CDR3 totals 16 residues. Per germline, CDR1 LGHNA and CDR2 YSLEER. The CDR3 is CASSPQGSGTTGELFF.

J is TRBJ1-2 and V is TRBV7-2; TCRdb lists TRBD1, though no DNA is available to test this call. The CDR3 is 16 residues long. CDR1 and CDR2 (germline): SGHTA, FQGNSA. The CDR3 loop reads CASSPESSTGEGGYTF.

The chain uses TRBV9 and TRBJ2-2; TCRdb lists TRBD1, though no DNA is available to test this call. The germline V gene encodes CDR1 SGDLS and CDR2 YYNGEE. The CDR3 has 18 amino acids. CDR3 sequence: CASSVGTGRPEGTGELFF. The complete variable domain, with remaining parts taken from reference TRBV9 and TRBJ2-2, reads DSGVTQTPKHLITATGQRVTLRCSPRSGDLSVYWYQQSLDQGLQFLIQYYNGEERAKGNILERFSAQQFPDLHSELNLSSLELGDSALYFCASSVGTGRPEGTGELFFGEGSRLTVL.

This chain joins TRBV29-1 and TRBJ2-7; with no DNA, the TCRdb D assignment of TRBD2 cannot be verified. The CDR3 is 14 residues long. Germline V gene sequence: CDR1 SQVTM, CDR2 ANQGSEA. CDR3: CSVMTAESSYEQYF.

V is TRBV5-1 and J is TRBJ1-2; no DNA is available, so the TRBD1 call from TCRdb remains unchecked. Germline CDR1 SGHRS, CDR2 YFSETQ. The CDR3 extends over 13 amino acids. The CDR3 spells CASRGEDNYGYTF.

This chain links TRBV5-1 with TRBJ2-5; the D call from TCRdb, TRBD2, cannot be confirmed without DNA. The CDR3 is 16 amino acids. The germline gives CDR1 SGHRS, CDR2 YFSETQ. The CDR3 reads CASSGMSGGVQETQYF. Using reference TRBV5-1 and TRBJ2-5 for the parts outside the CDR3, the full variable domain is KAGVTQTPRYLIKTRGQQVTLSCSPISGHRSVSWYQQTPGQGLQFLFEYFSETQRNKGNFPGRFSGRQFSNSRSEMNVSTLELGDSALYLCASSGMSGGVQETQYFGPGTRLLVL.

V is TRBV5-1 and J is TRBJ2-2; no DNA is available, so the TRBD1 call from TCRdb remains unchecked. Germline V CDR1 and CDR2: SGHRS, YFSETQ. The CDR3 totals 13 residues. The CDR3 loop is CASSLEGSLELFF. Looking up the rest from reference TRBV5-1 and TRBJ2-2 gives the full variable domain: KAGVTQTPRYLIKTRGQQVTLSCSPISGHRSVSWYQQTPGQGLQFLFEYFSETQRNKGNFPGRFSGRQFSNSRSEMNVSTLELGDSALYLCASSLEGSLELFFGEGSRLTVL.

The gene calls are TRBV20-1 and TRBJ1-1; TCRdb reports TRBD1, a call that lacks DNA to check it against. The CDR3 extends over 12 amino acids. The germline V gene encodes CDR1 DFQATT and CDR2 SNEGSKA (reference sequence). The CDR3 sequence: CSAPRDSPEAFF.

The CDR3 region is CASSIVQGPQETQYF. The genes are TRBV19 and TRBJ2-5; the TCRdb call, TRBD1, lacks DNA for checking. Germline CDR1 reads LNHDA; CDR2 reads SQIVND (reference sequence). The CDR3 has 15 residues.

The chain joins TRBV30 to TRBJ2-1; no DNA is available, so the TRBD1 call from TCRdb remains unchecked. This CDR3 is built from 18 residues. Looked up from germline, CDR1 is GTSNPN and CDR2 is SVGIG (reference sequence). CDR3 region: CAWGYRGSYFRGDNEQFF.

The chain combines TRBV19 with TRBJ2-1; the TCRdb call, TRBD2, lacks DNA for checking. CDR1 and CDR2 from the germline V gene are LNHDA and SQIVND (reference sequence). The CDR3 loop spans 17 amino acids. CDR3: CASSIKASGGANNEQFF.

The chain couples TRBV20-1 to TRBJ2-7; lacking DNA, the TRBD2 call made by TCRdb goes unchecked. Germline V gene sequence: CDR1 DFQATT, CDR2 SNEGSKA (reference sequence). The CDR3 contains 15 residues. The CDR3 sequence: CSARDPGEGTNEQYF.

The chain has TRBV5-6 and TRBJ2-7. The CDR3 has 13 amino acids. From germline, CDR1 is SGHDT and CDR2 YYEEEE. CDR3 sequence reads: CASSRYLSYEQYF.

The CDR3 region is CATSPGQAPETQYF. V gene TRBV24-1 combines with J gene TRBJ2-5; the TCRdb D gene call, TRBD1, has no DNA to confirm it. The CDR3 spans 14 residues. Looked up from germline, CDR1 is KGHDR and CDR2 is SFDVKD.

J is TRBJ2-1 and V is TRBV12-3 or TRBV12-4; TCRdb's D call of TRBD2 is untestable without DNA. This CDR3 is built from 13 residues. This chain's CDR3 is CASGGLAYNEQFF.